This entry lists 15 T cell receptor beta chains sequenced from one sample in a study of blood T cell repertoires in COVID-19. The data were produced by immunoSEQ multiplex PCR, yet TCRdb's version contains in-frame clones alone and is incomplete. The table lists about 300,000 clones, roughly 91% of them singletons, with roughly 1.9% in the top ten. Sequences were obtained from peripheral blood. The origin of the receptors is a woman aged 25 to 39 with COVID-19, enrolled during active disease.

V usage is TRBV25-1 and J usage is TRBJ2-1; 12 nucleotides agree with TRBD2. Losses at the gene ends were 2 bases for V and 0 bases for J; bases not matched to a gene: 5. The germline V gene has CDR1 MGHDK and CDR2 SYGVNS. This CDR3 spans 18 amino acids. In DNA form, the CDR3 reads TGTGCCAGCAGTGAAAGACTAGCGGGGGAAAGCTCCTACAATGAGCAGTTCTTC. Translated, it gives CASSERLAGESSYNEQFF.

CDR3 in DNA: TGTGCCAGCAGCCCCCGGGACAAGCGCTCTGGGGCCAACGTCCTGACTTTC. Protein product: CASSPRDKRSGANVLTF. J is TRBJ2-6 and V is TRBV6-2 or TRBV6-3; D might be TRBD1 (6 bases). The CDR3 extends over 17 amino acids. V was cut by 6 bases and J by 0 bases, with 15 bases left in between. The V gene's germline CDR1 is MNHEY and CDR2 SVGEGT.

CDR3 amino acids: CASSQGLAGSEQFF. The CDR3 region has the DNA TGTGCCAGCAGCCAAGGACTAGCGGGGAGTGAGCAGTTCTTC. The rearrangement links TRBV3-1 (or the pseudogene TRBV3-2) to TRBJ2-1; TRBD2 matches 11 bases. The V gene end was trimmed by 1 base and the J gene end by 9 bases; junction bases not matched to a gene: 2. This CDR3 is built from 14 residues. Germline V gives CDR1 LGHDT, CDR2 YNNKEL (reference sequence).

V and J are TRBV19 and TRBJ1-2; no definite D call. V shed 1 base and J shed 5 bases, with 11 bases lying between them. The CDR3 extends over 14 amino acids. CDR1 and CDR2 (germline): LNHDA, SQIVND (reference sequence). CDR3 protein: CASSIGRVGYGYTF. The CDR3 DNA sequence: TGTGCCAGTAGTATAGGGCGGGTAGGGTATGGCTACACCTTC.

The V gene is TRBV7-2, the J gene TRBJ1-1, with TRBD1 as a possible D gene (6 bases). The CDR3 runs 15 residues. Germline V gene data show CDR1 as SGHTA and CDR2 as FQGNSA. The ends were cut back, 6 bases at V and 4 bases at J, with 18 bases in the middle. The CDR3 region is CASRVSRVGGTEAFF. Here the CDR3 DNA reads TGTGCCAGCAGGGTTAGCCGGGTAGGGGGCACTGAAGCTTTCTTT.

The chain joins TRBV19 to TRBJ1-4; no definite D call. CDR1 and CDR2 from the germline V gene are LNHDA and SQIVND (reference sequence). Trimming removed 2 bases from V and 11 bases from J, with 9 bases in between. This CDR3 region has 12 residues. The CDR3 region is CASSIPRGKLFF. CDR3 nucleotide sequence: TGTGCCAGTAGTATACCTCGGGGTAAACTGTTTTTT.

The rearrangement joins TRBV4-3 to TRBJ1-5; 7 bases line up with TRBD1. This CDR3 has 17 amino acids. Per the germline V gene, CDR1 is LGHNA and CDR2 is YSLEER. Trimming took 0 bases from V and 6 from J; bases not matched to a gene: 11. The DNA for the CDR3 is TGCGCCAGCAGCCAAGATATTCAGAATTCAGGGGGTCAGCCCCAGCATTTT. It codes for CASSQDIQNSGGQPQHF.

V usage is TRBV6-6 and J usage is TRBJ1-2; D remains unclear. Trimming removed 0 bases at V and 5 bases at J, with 10 bases between. This CDR3 is 14 amino acids long. Germline loops: CDR1 MNHNY, CDR2 SVGAGI (reference sequence). CDR3 in DNA: TGTGCCAGCAGTTACTCGGAGAGGGATTATGGCTACACCTTC. Translating it yields CASSYSERDYGYTF.

J is TRBJ1-5 and V is TRBV19; D is possibly TRBD1 (5 bases). V was trimmed by 7 bases and J by 0 bases, leaving 13 bases between them. This CDR3 region has 15 residues. CDR1 LNHDA and CDR2 SQIVND come from the germline V gene (reference sequence). In DNA, the CDR3 is TGTGCCAGTACTACAGGTTATTATAGCAATCAGCCCCAGCATTTT. Its translation is CASTTGYYSNQPQHF.

The J gene is TRBJ1-1, the V gene TRBV21-1. TRBV21-1 is assigned pseudogene status. This CDR3 region has 14 residues. The CDR3 nucleotides are TGTGCCAGCAGCAAAGACAGCGAGGGCACTGAAGCTTTCTTT. It yields the protein CASSKDSEGTEAFF.

The DNA for the CDR3 is TGTGCCAGCACCGCATCGGGACAGGGGGCTTCACCCCTCCACTTT. Translated: CASTASGQGASPLHF. The chain joins TRBV7-9 to TRBJ1-6; 12 nucleotides align to TRBD1. Germline-derived CDR1 and CDR2 are SEHNR and FQNEAQ (reference sequence). V was pared by 7 bases and J by 9 bases, with 7 bases of the junction left unmatched. The CDR3 spans 15 residues.

The rearrangement joins TRBV2 to TRBJ2-1; 8 bases are shared with TRBD2. V lost 1 base, J lost 8 bases, and 10 bases stayed unmatched. Germline V gene sequence: CDR1 SNHLY, CDR2 FYNNEI. CDR3 length equals 16 residues. The CDR3 loop is CASSEELRGGLYEQFF. The CDR3 DNA reads TGTGCCAGCAGTGAAGAACTCCGGGGGGGCCTCTATGAGCAGTTCTTC.

V gene TRBV21-1 combines with J gene TRBJ1-4. TRBV21-1 is described as a pseudogene. CDR3 length equals 17 residues. For the CDR3, the DNA is TGTGCCAGCAGCAAATACGATGGGAGGGAAGATGGTGAAAAACTGTTTTTT. Translating it yields CASSKYDGREDGEKLFF.

This clone appeared once. The chain carries TRBV11-2 and TRBJ1-1; D ambiguous. This CDR3 region has 13 residues. Trimming left V 5 bases short and J 5 bases short, with 12 bases between. CDR1 is SGHAT and CDR2 is FQNNGV in the germline V gene. CDR3 loop: CASSVRRGTEAFF. As DNA, the CDR3 is TGTGCCAGCAGCGTCCGTCGAGGGACTGAAGCTTTCTTT.

The V and J genes are TRBV19 and TRBJ1-5; D is uncertain. Germline loops: CDR1 LNHDA, CDR2 SQIVND (reference sequence). The CDR3 length is 15 residues. Trimming pared 3 bases from V and 7 bases from J, leaving 16 bases between. This CDR3 reads CASSIIGVPGQPQHF. CDR3 nucleotides: TGTGCCAGTAGTATTATCGGGGTCCCGGGACAGCCCCAGCATTTT.